A selection of T cell receptor beta chains follows, all from one sample in a study of cytotoxic CD8 clonotypes in ibrutinib-treated CLL. Profiled with immunoSEQ multiplex PCR; TCRdb holds only in-frame clones, not every one. The sample lists roughly 250,000 clones; under 75% were seen once. The sample here was PBMCs, taken after 24 months of ibrutinib treatment. Receptors were obtained from a human donor with chronic lymphocytic leukemia. CDR3s include the opening cysteine and the closing phenylalanine or tryptophan. D genes are given only for firm matches. Part of the rows lack a size; the others show once, few, many or a class for expanded clones.

.	.	TRBV7-3	TRBJ2-5	CASSLKAGFGERQETQYF	TGTGCCAGCAGCTTAAAGGCTGGGTTTGGGGAGCGCCAAGAGACCCAGTACTTC
.	.	TRBV2	TRBJ2-4	CASSEGGKGIQYF	TGTGCCAGCAGTGAAGGAGGGAAGGGCATTCAGTACTTC
.	.	TRBV28	TRBJ2-7	CASSLLPTLLYEQYF	TGTGCCAGCAGTCTCCTACCCACGCTCCTCTACGAGCAGTACTTC
.	.	TRBV18	TRBJ2-7	CASSPPQGGNEQYF	TGTGCCAGCTCACCACCACAGGGTGGCAACGAGCAGTACTTC
.	.	TRBV5-5	TRBJ1-4	CASSLSPLSTNEKLFF	TGTGCCAGCAGCTTGAGTCCACTCTCAACTAATGAAAAACTGTTTTTT
TRBD2	.	TRBV5-6	TRBJ2-7	CASSREAGGSYEQYF	TGTGCCAGCAGCCGGGAGGCGGGAGGGTCCTACGAGCAGTACTTC
TRBD2	.	TRBV25-1	TRBJ2-7	CASSLGTSGTYSYEQYF	TGTGCCAGCAGCCTTGGGACTAGCGGGACCTACTCCTACGAGCAGTACTTC
.	.	TRBV6-6	TRBJ2-3	CASSYYGGPDTQYF	TGTGCCAGCAGTTACTACGGGGGGCCAGATACGCAGTATTTT
.	.	TRBV7-9	TRBJ2-7	CASSPTIRQFAYEQYF	TGTGCCAGCAGCCCTACAATCAGGCAGTTCGCCTACGAGCAGTACTTC
TRBD2	.	TRBV15	TRBJ2-7	CATSRDLLAGGGQYF	TGTGCCACCAGCAGAGATCTACTAGCGGGAGGTGGGCAGTACTTC
TRBD1	.	TRBV5-4	TRBJ1-6	CASSTGQGGDSPLHF	TGTGCCAGCAGCACTGGACAGGGAGGGGATTCACCCCTCCACTTT
TRBD1	.	TRBV29-1	TRBJ1-3	CSAKDRVAGNTIYF	TGCAGCGCCAAGGACAGGGTGGCTGGAAACACCATATATTTT
.	.	TRBV28	TRBJ1-1	CASSLLAPEAFF	TGTGCCAGCAGTTTACTGGCTCCTGAAGCTTTCTTT
TRBD2	.	TRBV29-1	TRBJ2-3	CSVETSGRGDTQYF	TGCAGCGTCGAGACTAGCGGGAGGGGAGATACGCAGTATTTT
.	.	TRBV27	TRBJ2-7	CASSLTVTYEQYF	TGTGCCAGCAGCCTAACAGTGACCTACGAGCAGTACTTC
TRBD1	few	TRBV18	TRBJ2-1	CASSPNTLRDRGPNEQFF	TGTGCCAGCTCACCTAATACCCTGAGGGACAGGGGGCCAAATGAGCAGTTCTTC
.	.	TRBV11-3	TRBJ2-2	CASSLRSGISNTGELFF	TGTGCCAGCAGCTTACGATCCGGGATTTCGAACACCGGGGAGCTGTTTTTT
.	.	TRBV11-2	TRBJ2-2	CASSRLRTGELFF	TGTGCCAGCAGCCGCCTTAGGACCGGGGAGCTGTTTTTT
.	.	TRBV28	TRBJ2-7	CASSPRRETYEQYF	TGTGCCAGCAGTCCTCGACGGGAAACCTACGAGCAGTACTTC
.	.	TRBV6-5	TRBJ2-5	CASSYSSSGGREAQYF	TGTGCCAGCAGTTACTCGAGTTCAGGGGGGAGGGAGGCCCAGTACTTC
TRBD1	.	TRBV9	TRBJ1-2	CASSALGDRGRGGYTF	TGTGCCAGCAGCGCACTGGGAGACAGGGGGCGCGGTGGCTACACCTTC
TRBD1	.	TRBV2	TRBJ2-7	CASQILPGQGPYEQYF	TGTGCCAGTCAAATACTTCCGGGACAGGGGCCCTACGAGCAGTACTTC
.	.	TRBV29-1	TRBJ2-5	CSVTRGGETQYF	TGCAGCGTCACTCGAGGGGGAGAGACCCAGTACTTC
.	few	TRBV30	TRBJ1-1	CAWSPSQPGGSFF	TGTGCCTGGAGTCCCTCTCAGCCGGGCGGGTCTTTCTTT
TRBD2	.	TRBV9	TRBJ2-2	CASSPPGGSGSPGELFF	TGTGCCAGCAGCCCCCCCGGGGGCAGCGGGAGCCCCGGGGAGCTGTTTTTT
TRBD2	once	TRBV27	TRBJ2-1	CASSPLAGGLFF	TGTGCCAGCAGTCCTCTAGCGGGAGGGCTATTCTTC
.	.	TRBV4-3	TRBJ2-3	CASSQEPHYTDTQYF	TGCGCCAGCAGCCAAGAGCCCCACTACACAGATACGCAGTATTTT
TRBD1	once	TRBV29-1	TRBJ2-2	CSVSLQGAEGELFF	TGCAGCGTTTCCCTACAGGGGGCCGAAGGGGAGCTGTTTTTT
TRBD2	.	TRBV2	TRBJ2-5	CASASSGRAQETQYF	TGTGCCAGCGCATCTAGCGGGAGGGCCCAAGAGACCCAGTACTTC
.	.	TRBV19	TRBJ2-1	CASSANRAPYNEQFF	TGTGCCAGTAGTGCTAACAGGGCCCCCTACAATGAGCAGTTCTTC
.	once	TRBV11-2	TRBJ2-7	CASSLGAGKPYEQYF	TGTGCCAGCAGCTTAGGGGCGGGAAAACCCTACGAGCAGTACTTC
.	.	TRBV6-5	TRBJ1-1	CASSRTVNTEAFF	TGTGCCAGCAGCCGGACAGTGAACACTGAAGCTTTCTTT